The present entry profiles one T cell receptor beta chain with its context. This specimen comes from a study of blood T cell repertoires in COVID-19. About the research overall: COVID-19 samples from acute and convalescent phases originated in the United States, Italy and Spain. T cells, B-cell-depleted T cells, or PBMCs supplied cDNA or gDNA.

As processed by the authors: Cell counts per sample came from amplifying reference gene primers. Here immunoSEQ multiplex PCR was the method, and the copy in TCRdb shows in-frame clones only, minus some. That table furnishes V, J and clone size, whereas the DNA furnished D and trimming. The table records about 160,000 clones, almost 85% of them present only once. Germline-derived CDR1 and CDR2 are LGHNA and YSLEER. The CDR3 is 20 amino acids. After removal of 5 bases from V and 0 bases from J, the junction contained 12 bases not matched to a gene. This chain connects TRBV4-3 to TRBJ2-1; TRBD2 matches at 14 bases. This clonotype was obtained from a woman of 80 years or more with acute or convalescent COVID-19. Material for sequencing was peripheral blood. This CDR3 is CASSDTGLAGELGSYNEQFF. The CDR3 DNA is TGCGCCAGCAGCGACACGGGACTAGCGGGAGAATTGGGCTCCTACAATGAGCAGTTCTTC.